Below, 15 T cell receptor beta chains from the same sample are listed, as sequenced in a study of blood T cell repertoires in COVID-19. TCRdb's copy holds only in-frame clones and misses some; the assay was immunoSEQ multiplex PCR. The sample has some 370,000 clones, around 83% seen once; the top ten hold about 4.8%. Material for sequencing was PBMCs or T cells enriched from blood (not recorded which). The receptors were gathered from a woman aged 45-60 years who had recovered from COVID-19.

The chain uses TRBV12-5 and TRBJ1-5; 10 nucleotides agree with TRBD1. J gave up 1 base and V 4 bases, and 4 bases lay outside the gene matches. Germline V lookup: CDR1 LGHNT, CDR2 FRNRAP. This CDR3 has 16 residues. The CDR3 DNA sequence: TGTGCTAGTGGTTGGGGGACAGGGGCGAGCAATCAGCCCCAGCATTTT. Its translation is CASGWGTGASNQPQHF.

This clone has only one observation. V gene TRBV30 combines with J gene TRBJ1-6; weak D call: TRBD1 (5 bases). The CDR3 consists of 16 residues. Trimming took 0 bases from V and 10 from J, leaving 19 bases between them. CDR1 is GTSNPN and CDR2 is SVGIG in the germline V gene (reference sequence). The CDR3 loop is CAWSVGSGGLRSPLHF. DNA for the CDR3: TGTGCCTGGAGTGTTGGGTCTGGGGGGTTGAGATCACCCCTCCACTTT.

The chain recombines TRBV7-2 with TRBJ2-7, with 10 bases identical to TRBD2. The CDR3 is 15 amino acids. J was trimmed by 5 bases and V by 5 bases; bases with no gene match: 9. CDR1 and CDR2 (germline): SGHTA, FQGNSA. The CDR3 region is CASSVASGGSNEQYF. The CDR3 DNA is TGTGCCAGCAGCGTTGCTAGCGGGGGTTCCAACGAGCAGTACTTC.

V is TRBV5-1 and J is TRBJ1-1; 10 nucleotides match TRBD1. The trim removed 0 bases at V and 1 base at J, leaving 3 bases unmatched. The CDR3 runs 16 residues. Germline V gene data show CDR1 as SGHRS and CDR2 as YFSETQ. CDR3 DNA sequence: TGCGCCAGCAGCTTGGCGTGGGACAGGGGGAACACTGAAGCTTTCTTT. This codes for CASSLAWDRGNTEAFF.

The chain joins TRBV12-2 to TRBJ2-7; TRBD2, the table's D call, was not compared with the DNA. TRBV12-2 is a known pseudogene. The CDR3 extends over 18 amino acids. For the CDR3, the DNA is TGTGCAAGTCGCTTAGCCGGACTAGCGGGGGGCCGCTCCTACGAGCAGTACTTC. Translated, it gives CASRLAGLAGGRSYEQYF.

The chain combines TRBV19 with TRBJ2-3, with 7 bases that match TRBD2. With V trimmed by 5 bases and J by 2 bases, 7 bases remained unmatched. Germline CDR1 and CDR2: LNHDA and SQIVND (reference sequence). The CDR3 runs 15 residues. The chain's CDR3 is CASSRREFNTDTQYF. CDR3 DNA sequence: TGTGCCAGTAGTCGGCGGGAGTTTAACACAGATACGCAGTATTTT. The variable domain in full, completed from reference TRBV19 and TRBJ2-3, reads DGGITQSPKYLFRKEGQNVTLSCEQNLNHDAMYWYRQDPGQGLRLIYYSQIVNDFQKGDIAEGYSVSREKKESFPLTVTSAQKNPTAFYLCASSRREFNTDTQYFGPGTRLTVL.

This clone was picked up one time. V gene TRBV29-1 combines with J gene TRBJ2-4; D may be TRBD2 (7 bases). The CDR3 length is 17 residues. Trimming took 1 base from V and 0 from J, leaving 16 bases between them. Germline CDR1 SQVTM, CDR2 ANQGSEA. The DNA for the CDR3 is TGCAGCGTTGAAGTCGTTGGGGGGGCACTAGCCAAAAACATTCAGTACTTC. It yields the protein CSVEVVGGALAKNIQYF.

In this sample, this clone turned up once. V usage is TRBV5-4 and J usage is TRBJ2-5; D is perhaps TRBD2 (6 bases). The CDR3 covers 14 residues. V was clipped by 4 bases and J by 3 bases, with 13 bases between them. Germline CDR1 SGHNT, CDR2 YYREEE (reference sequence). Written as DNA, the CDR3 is TGTGCCAGCAGCCTGAGTGGGACTGAAGAGACCCAGTACTTC. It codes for CASSLSGTEETQYF.

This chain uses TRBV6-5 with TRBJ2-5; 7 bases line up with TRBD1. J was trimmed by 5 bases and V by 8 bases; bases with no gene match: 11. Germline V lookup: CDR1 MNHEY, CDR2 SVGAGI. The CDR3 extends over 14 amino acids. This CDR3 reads CASAWTGLKETQYF. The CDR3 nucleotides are TGTGCCAGCGCCTGGACAGGCCTCAAGGAGACCCAGTACTTC.

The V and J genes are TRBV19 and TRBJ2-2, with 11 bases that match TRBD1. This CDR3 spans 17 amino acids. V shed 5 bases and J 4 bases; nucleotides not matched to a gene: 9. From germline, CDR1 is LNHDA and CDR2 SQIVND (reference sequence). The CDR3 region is CASSFHSGTGGTGELFF. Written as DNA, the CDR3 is TGTGCCAGTAGTTTTCATTCCGGGACAGGGGGCACCGGGGAGCTGTTTTTT.

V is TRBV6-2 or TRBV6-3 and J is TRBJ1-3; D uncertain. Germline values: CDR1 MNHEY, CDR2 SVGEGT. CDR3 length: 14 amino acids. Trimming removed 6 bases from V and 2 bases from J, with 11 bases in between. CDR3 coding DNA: TGTGCCAGCAGCCCACGCGGGGCTGGAAACACCATATATTTT. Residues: CASSPRGAGNTIYF.

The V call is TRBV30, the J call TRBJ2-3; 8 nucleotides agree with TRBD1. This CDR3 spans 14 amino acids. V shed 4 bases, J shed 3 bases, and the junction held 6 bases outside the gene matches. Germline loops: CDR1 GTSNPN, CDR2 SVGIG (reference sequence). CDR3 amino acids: CAWNRQGWTDTQYF. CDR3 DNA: TGTGCCTGGAACCGACAGGGGTGGACAGATACGCAGTATTTT.

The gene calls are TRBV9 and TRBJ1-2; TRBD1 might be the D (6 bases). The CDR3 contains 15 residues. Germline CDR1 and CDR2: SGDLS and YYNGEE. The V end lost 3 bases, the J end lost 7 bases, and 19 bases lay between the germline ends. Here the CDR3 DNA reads TGTGCCAGCAGCGCCGAAACAGGGTTGCTAGGTGGCTACACCTTC. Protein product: CASSAETGLLGGYTF.

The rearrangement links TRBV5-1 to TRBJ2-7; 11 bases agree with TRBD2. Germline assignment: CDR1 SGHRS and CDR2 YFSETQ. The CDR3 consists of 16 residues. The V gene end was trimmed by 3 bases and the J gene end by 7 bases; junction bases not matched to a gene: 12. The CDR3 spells CASSSGLAGGYGEQYF. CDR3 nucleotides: TGCGCCAGCAGCTCCGGCTTAGCGGGAGGGTATGGGGAGCAGTACTTC.

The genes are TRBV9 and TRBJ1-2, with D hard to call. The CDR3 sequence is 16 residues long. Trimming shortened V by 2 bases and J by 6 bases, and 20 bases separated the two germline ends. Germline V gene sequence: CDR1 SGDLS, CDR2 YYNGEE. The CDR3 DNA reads TGTGCCAGCAGCGTGGGGTTGGGGAGCTATATTGATGGCTACACCTTC. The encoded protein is CASSVGLGSYIDGYTF.